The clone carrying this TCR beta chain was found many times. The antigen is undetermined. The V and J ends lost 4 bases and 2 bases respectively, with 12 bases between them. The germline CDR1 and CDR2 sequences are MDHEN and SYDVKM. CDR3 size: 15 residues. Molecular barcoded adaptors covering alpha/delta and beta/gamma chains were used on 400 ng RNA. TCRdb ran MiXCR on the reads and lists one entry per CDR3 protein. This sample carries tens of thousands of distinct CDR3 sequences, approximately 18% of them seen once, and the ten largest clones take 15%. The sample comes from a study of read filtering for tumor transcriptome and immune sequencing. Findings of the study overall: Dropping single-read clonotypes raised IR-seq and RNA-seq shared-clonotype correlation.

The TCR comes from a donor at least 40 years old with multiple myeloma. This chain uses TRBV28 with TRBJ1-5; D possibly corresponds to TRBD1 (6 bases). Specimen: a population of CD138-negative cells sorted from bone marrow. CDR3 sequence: CASSYRAGGNQPQHF. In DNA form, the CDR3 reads TGTGCCAGCAGTTACAGGGCCGGGGGCAATCAGCCCCAGCATTTT.